This T cell receptor (beta chain) is drawn from a study of blood T cell repertoires in COVID-19. Study background: The United States, Italy and Spain supplied acute and convalescent COVID-19 samples.

For this clone: Relative to the germline gene, one junction end is altered; a read error may explain this.

Germline CDR1 and CDR2: MNHEY and SVGAGI. The length of the CDR3 is 13 residues. Authors' methods: Nucleated cell number was recorded as an estimate derived from reference gene primer amplification. Assay: immunoSEQ multiplex PCR; the TCRdb copy retains only in-frame clones and omits some. That table furnishes V, J and clone size, whereas the DNA furnished D and trimming. This sample has roughly 230,000 clones, with approximately 80% found just once. The receptor comes from a woman in her fifties or sixties with acute or convalescent COVID-19. The rearrangement uses TRBV6-5 and TRBJ2-3; no definite D call. The sequenced sample was peripheral blood. The CDR3 DNA reads TGTGCCGGCAGAACCCATAGATCAGATACGCAGTATTTT. Amino acid sequence: CAGRTHRSDTQYF.